These 19 T cell receptor beta chains were all obtained from the same sample, sequenced in a study of blood T cell repertoires in COVID-19. Method: immunoSEQ multiplex PCR; TCRdb's copy keeps in-frame clones and lacks some. The data contain approximately 99,000 clones, 88% of them singletons. The sample consisted of peripheral blood. The receptor source for this set is a man aged 45-65 years with COVID-19, enrolled during active disease.

The genes are TRBV2 and TRBJ2-7; 13 bases agree with TRBD2. CDR3 length equals 15 residues. CDR1 is SNHLY, CDR2 FYNNEI, per germline. Trimming at V came to 11 bases and at J to 1 base, leaving 8 bases not matched to a gene. CDR3 region: CAFLWTSGGSYEQYF. The CDR3 nucleotides are TGTGCCTTTCTGTGGACTAGCGGGGGATCCTACGAGCAGTACTTC.

The chain uses TRBV5-4 and TRBJ1-6, with TRBD1 as a possible D gene (5 bases). The CDR3 is 13 residues long. Germline CDR1 reads SGHNT; CDR2 reads YYREEE (reference sequence). The V end was cut by 5 bases, the J end by 7 bases, with 10 bases between. DNA of the CDR3: TGTGCCAGCAGACGGACAAGCAATTCACCCCTCCACTTT. Its translation: CASRRTSNSPLHF.

The J gene is TRBJ2-3, the V gene TRBV7-3; 9 bases are shared with TRBD2. The CDR3 totals 15 residues. The J segment lost 5 bases and the V segment lost 2 bases, leaving 5 bases of the junction unmatched. The germline CDR1 and CDR2 sequences are SGHTA and FQGTGA. The CDR3: CASSLQPSGVDTQYF. DNA of the CDR3: TGTGCCAGCAGCTTACAGCCTAGCGGGGTAGATACGCAGTATTTT.

This clone occurred a few times. The chain couples TRBV5-1 to TRBJ1-6, with a tentative D call TRBD1 (5 bases). Trimming took off 4 bases at V and 1 base at J, with 21 bases between the two ends. This CDR3 is built from 19 residues. Germline V gives CDR1 SGHRS, CDR2 YFSETQ. Here the CDR3 DNA reads TGCGCCAGCAGCAAGGAGGGGAGCTTTTTCTTGTCCTATAATTCACCCCTCCACTTT. As protein: CASSKEGSFFLSYNSPLHF.

The chain is built from TRBV23-1 and TRBJ1-1; no clear D. TRBV23-1 carries the ORF label, with uncertain function. Trimming took 5 bases from V and 9 from J, leaving 10 bases between them. CDR3 length: 11 amino acids. CDR3 sequence (DNA): TGCGCCAGCAGTGAGCCCCCCCAAGCTTTCTTT. Translated, it gives CASSEPPQAFF.

V and J are TRBV6-5 and TRBJ1-6; D unclear. CDR3 size: 15 residues. The V gene's germline CDR1 is MNHEY and CDR2 SVGAGI. The V end lost 8 bases, the J end lost 7 bases, and 18 bases lay between the germline ends. The chain's CDR3 is CASQPSRSRNSPLHF. DNA of the CDR3: TGTGCCAGCCAACCCTCCAGGTCAAGGAATTCACCCCTCCACTTT.

This sequence joins TRBV30 and TRBJ1-3, with D unclear. The CDR3 runs to 14 residues. V lost 0 bases and J lost 3, with 9 bases in between. Looked up from germline, CDR1 is GTSNPN and CDR2 is SVGIG (reference sequence). CDR3 sequence: CAWSVTSGGNTIYF. The CDR3 region has the DNA TGTGCCTGGAGTGTTACCTCCGGTGGAAACACCATATATTTT.

The J gene is TRBJ2-5, the V gene TRBV19; possible D gene TRBD2, 6 bases. The CDR3 covers 15 residues. CDR1 and CDR2 (germline): LNHDA, SQIVND (reference sequence). V was cut by 6 bases and J by 0 bases, with 14 bases left in between. The CDR3 bases are TGTGCCAGTAGGAGGCGGGGATCGTACCAAGAGACCCAGTACTTC. Amino acid sequence: CASRRRGSYQETQYF.

V and J are TRBV18 and TRBJ1-3; D is possibly TRBD1 (5 bases). V gave up 7 bases and J gave up 3 bases, with 10 bases separating them. CDR3 length: 13 amino acids. In germline, CDR1 is KGHSH, CDR2 LQKENI. CDR3 in DNA: TGTGCCAGCTTACCGGACATTGGAAACACCATATATTTT. Protein sequence: CASLPDIGNTIYF.

This chain connects TRBV11-2 to TRBJ2-1; the match to TRBD2 covers 7 bases. Trimming cost V 0 bases and J 9 bases; bases outside gene matches: 5. CDR1 and CDR2 from the germline V gene are SGHAT and FQNNGV. The CDR3 is 14 residues long. As DNA, the CDR3 is TGTGCCAGCAGCTTAGACGTGCTAGCGGTTGAGCAGTTCTTC. Translated, it gives CASSLDVLAVEQFF.

This clone was seen a single time. This sequence joins TRBV3-1 (or the pseudogene TRBV3-2) and TRBJ2-1, with 8 positions matching TRBD2. The CDR3 extends over 15 amino acids. CDR1 is LGHDT, CDR2 YNNKEL, per germline (reference sequence). V trimming: 6 bases; J trimming: 1 base; junction bases outside the gene matches: 5. For the CDR3, the DNA is TGTGCCAGCAGTCCAAGCGGGGGATCCTACAATGAGCAGTTCTTC. Residues: CASSPSGGSYNEQFF.

This chain links TRBV18 with TRBJ1-1; D is possibly TRBD1 (5 bases). Deletions cut 2 bases from V and 1 base from J, with 11 bases between. The germline gives CDR1 KGHSH, CDR2 LQKENI. This CDR3 comprises 15 residues. The CDR3 loop reads CASSPNRPPNTEAFF. The CDR3, as DNA: TGTGCCAGCTCACCAAACAGGCCCCCGAACACTGAAGCTTTCTTT.

This sequence joins TRBV20-1 and TRBJ1-1; D gene uncertain. Germline V lookup: CDR1 DFQATT, CDR2 SNEGSKA (reference sequence). V was pared by 3 bases and J by 1 base, with 6 bases between. This CDR3 comprises 12 residues. The CDR3 loop reads CSASNTNTEAFF. CDR3 nucleotide sequence: TGCAGTGCTAGTAACACGAACACTGAAGCTTTCTTT.

This clone showed up just a few times. The V call is TRBV18, the J call TRBJ2-1, with TRBD2 matching 13 bases. CDR3 length: 16 amino acids. V shed 1 base, J shed 9 bases, and the junction held 6 bases outside the gene matches. Germline V lookup: CDR1 KGHSH, CDR2 LQKENI. This CDR3 is CASSPLNGLAGVEQFF. The CDR3 DNA sequence: TGTGCCAGCTCACCACTGAACGGACTAGCGGGGGTTGAGCAGTTCTTC.

The chain couples TRBV9 to TRBJ1-2; 8 nucleotides line up with TRBD1. V dropped 0 bases and J dropped 3; count of bases not matched to a gene: 4. From germline, CDR1 is SGDLS and CDR2 YYNGEE. The CDR3 is made up of 15 amino acids. The CDR3 sequence: CASSVDPQGDYGYTF. The CDR3 nucleotides read TGTGCCAGCAGCGTAGATCCACAGGGGGACTATGGCTACACCTTC. The full variable domain, with the rest looked up from reference TRBV9 and TRBJ1-2, is DSGVTQTPKHLITATGQRVTLRCSPRSGDLSVYWYQQSLDQGLQFLIQYYNGEERAKGNILERFSAQQFPDLHSELNLSSLELGDSALYFCASSVDPQGDYGYTFGSGTRLTVV.

The gene calls are TRBV28 and TRBJ1-2; D is perhaps TRBD1 (6 bases). The CDR3 spans 14 residues. Germline lookup yields CDR1 MDHEN and CDR2 SYDVKM. V dropped 1 base and J dropped 0 bases, with 6 bases sitting between them. CDR3 amino acids: CASSLYRANYGYTF. CDR3 coding DNA: TGTGCCAGCAGTTTATACAGGGCTAACTATGGCTACACCTTC.

V and J are TRBV9 and TRBJ1-3; TRBD1 aligns across 10 bases. The junction had 8 bases not matched to a gene; V was cut back by 4 bases and J by 4 bases. Germline values: CDR1 SGDLS, CDR2 YYNGEE. This CDR3 contains 16 residues. This CDR3 is CASSPPGQGGGNTIYF. In DNA form, the CDR3 reads TGTGCCAGCAGCCCCCCTGGACAGGGGGGAGGAAACACCATATATTTT.

The chain carries TRBV4-3 and TRBJ2-1; TRBD2 matches at 8 bases. The CDR3 is 16 amino acids. Unmatched junction bases numbered 6, after V lost 1 base and J lost 4 bases. Per germline, CDR1 LGHNA and CDR2 YSLEER. The CDR3 here is CASSQGLAGGYNEQFF. CDR3 DNA sequence: TGCGCCAGCAGCCAAGGCCTTGCGGGGGGATACAATGAGCAGTTCTTC.

The CDR3 region has the DNA TGTGCCAGCTCACCACCCGGGGGAAATGAGCAGTTCTTC. This sequence encodes CASSPPGGNEQFF. The V gene is TRBV18, the J gene TRBJ2-1, with a weak D call TRBD2 (6 bases). The CDR3 spans 13 residues. CDR1 KGHSH and CDR2 LQKENI come from the germline V gene. V was clipped by 0 bases and J by 7 bases, with 7 bases between them.